This T cell receptor (beta chain) originates from a study of kidney transplant recipient with SARS-CoV-2 infection. This clonotype was seen a few times. MiXCR, applied by TCRdb to the reads, yields one record per CDR3 protein. The table has fewer than 250,000 distinct CDR3 sequences, roughly 26% seen once. V dropped 11 bases and J dropped 6 bases, with 19 bases sitting between them. The CDR3 has 13 amino acids. Germline CDR1 LNHDA, CDR2 SQIVND (reference sequence). This sequence was found in a male patient in his thirties who had COVID-19 and was a kidney transplant recipient. Some T cells may have come from the graft donor. The chain joins TRBV19 to TRBJ1-1; D is unclear. Sequencing was performed on a blood sample, taken at baseline and around day 110 from a kidney transplant recipient. The CDR3 loop reads CAGRPGATSEAFF. The CDR3 nucleotides read TGTGCCGGCAGGCCCGGAGCGACCTCTGAAGCTTTCTTT.